This TCR beta chain was sequenced in a study of molecular identifiers for immune sequencing clone quantification (dated by TCRdb to 2016 to 2019). Broadly, across the study: For a replicate experiment, RNA from roughly 20,000 or 100,000 naive CD8 T cells was divided into five aliquots, and four of the five aliquots were sequenced. The study was a methods study using CD8 T cells to benchmark molecular-identifier clustering-based TCR repertoire sequencing (MIDCIRS) and TCR RNA copy counting. The study at large found these results: In CMV-specific effector cells, clones with more than 20 RNA copies contained over 98% of molecules, whereas in naive cells such clones contained under 1% of molecules. Spiked-in Jurkat TCR RNA (approximately 10 copies' worth), which is not part of the donor repertoire, was contained in the naive libraries. Spiked-in Jurkat TCR RNA equal to a single cell's worth was reported to be detectable even within 1,100,000 naive CD8 T cells. Highly expanded clone sizes could be underestimated because identical TCR molecules may share a barcode. When barcode sub-clustering was not used, chimeric consensus sequences inflated TCR diversity, with chimeras reaching as high as 47%. Modeling estimated about three recovered TCR RNA copies per cell, compared with about 9.3 by digital PCR, which implies 25% to 30% capture efficiency.

From the cysteine up to the phenylalanine, the CDR3 has a length of 13 residues. Only the CDR3 DNA stays, 39 bases, in frame from base 1. Trimming at the junction amounts to 8 bases on V and 1 base on J, and the germline ends lie 12 bases apart. Libraries of naive CD8 T cells were built from around 20,000 to 1,000,000 sorted cells, with 10%, 30% or 50% of the purified RNA used. Naive CD8 T cells, defined as CD8+CD4-CCR7+CD45RA+, were FACS-sorted into RLT Plus buffer on a BD FACSAria II. Detection sensitivity was tested by spiking Jurkat RNA equal to 9 to 10 TCR copies' worth into samples containing about 18,000-1,000,000 naive CD8 T cells. CD8 T cells were enriched using RosetteSep CD8+ T Cell Enrichment Cocktail and Ficoll-Paque, and the enriched cells then underwent ACK red cell lysis. This clonotype was seen a few times. Its antigen remains unidentified. No base quality information exists; no much larger clone differs at one position.

To prepare the library, PCR was applied. The data were produced on an Illumina HiSeq 4000. Bulk TCR libraries were generated as previously described, with the TCR primers listed in Table S5 used. The Qiagen AllPrep DNA/RNA kit was used to purify total RNA. Before any analysis, reads coming from multiple sequencing runs of the same library were combined into one pool. In the authors' own workflow: Reads were retained only if the reads had an exact TCR constant sequence, and the retained reads were trimmed to 150 nt and grouped according to their 12-nt molecular barcodes. Reads in each barcode group were sub-clustered using a 15% Levenshtein threshold, and a quality-weighted consensus sequence was built for each RNA molecule. Non-functional sequences were discarded, and so were lower-count sequences lying one edit away from another sequence. Based on fitting two negative binomial distributions, any barcode sub-cluster with under 20% of the maximum read count was discarded. Through fastp at Q25 and MiXCR, TCRdb rebuilt clones from the public reads, retaining in-frame beta chains. Duplicate CDR3 protein sequences are folded into a single record with the most common DNA and genes. TCRdb's processing, not the authors' own work, is the source of the V and J calls. The sample table shows about half a million distinct CDR3 sequences, and around 21% are seen once. 0.7% to 0.95% of the sample lies in the top ten.

Material for sequencing was naive CD8+ T cells from blood, with Jurkat cell RNA spiked in. Read against the paper, the sample's cell subset or site label means: FACS-sorted CD8+CD4-CCR7+CD45RA+ naive T cells. The sequence is built from TRBV12-3 or TRBV12-4 and TRBJ2-7, with no confident D gene call. The TCR comes from a human donor in good health. Some libraries in this study had Jurkat cell RNA spiked in. The CDR3 corresponds to CASGMPESYEQYF. At the DNA level, the sequence is TGTGCCAGCGGAATGCCTGAGTCCTACGAGCAGTACTTC.